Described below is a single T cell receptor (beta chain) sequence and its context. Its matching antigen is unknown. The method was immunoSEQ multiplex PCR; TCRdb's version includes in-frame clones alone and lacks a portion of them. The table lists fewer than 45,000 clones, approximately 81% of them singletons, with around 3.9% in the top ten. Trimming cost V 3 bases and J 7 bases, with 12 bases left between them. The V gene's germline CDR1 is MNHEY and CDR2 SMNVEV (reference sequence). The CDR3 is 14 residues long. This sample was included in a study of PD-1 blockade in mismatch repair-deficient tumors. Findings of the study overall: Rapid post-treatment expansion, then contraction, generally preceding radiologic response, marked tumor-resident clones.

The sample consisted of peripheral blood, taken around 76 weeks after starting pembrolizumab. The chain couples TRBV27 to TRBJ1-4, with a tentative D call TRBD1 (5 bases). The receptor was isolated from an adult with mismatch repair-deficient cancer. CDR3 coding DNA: TGTGCCAGCAGTTTGGGGGTCTGGAGTGAAAAACTGTTTTTT. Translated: CASSLGVWSEKLFF.